The 5 T cell receptor beta chains in this list originate from one sample, sequenced in a study of T-cell reconstitution after alpha-beta-depleted transplantation in children. Unique molecular identifiers were incorporated when the TCRbeta library was constructed. TCRdb passed the PCR reads through MiXCR, listing each CDR3 protein once. The table lists some 150,000 distinct CDR3 sequences, around 10% of them singletons, with roughly 20% in the top ten. The sample consisted of PBMCs, mostly from graft donor cells, taken 180 days after TCRalphabeta/CD19-depleted stem cell transplant. These receptors all stem from a female patient aged 2-10 years who had a stem cell transplant for congenital amegakaryocytic thrombocytopenia, so the T cells may come from the graft donor.

Ten or more counts support this clonotype. The chain joins TRBV5-1 to TRBJ2-7; possibly TRBD1 for D (5 bases). The V gene lost 6 bases and the J gene lost 1 base, with 17 bases spanning the gap. The CDR3 runs to 15 residues. From germline, CDR1 is SGHRS and CDR2 YFSETQ. The CDR3 is CASIIPGHPSYEQYF. The CDR3, as DNA: TGCGCCAGCATTATCCCAGGACACCCTTCCTACGAGCAGTACTTC. Full variable domain (remainder filled in from reference TRBV5-1 and TRBJ2-7): KAGVTQTPRYLIKTRGQQVTLSCSPISGHRSVSWYQQTPGQGLQFLFEYFSETQRNKGNFPGRFSGRQFSNSRSEMNVSTLELGDSALYLCASIIPGHPSYEQYFGPGTRLTVT.

The CDR3 sequence is CASSRPGTDWVTGANVLTF. The CDR3 bases are TGCGCCAGCAGCCGGCCGGGGACGGATTGGGTAACTGGGGCCAACGTCCTGACTTTC. V and J are TRBV4-3 and TRBJ2-6; D is tentatively TRBD1 or TRBD2 (5 bases each). The CDR3 runs to 19 residues. Trimming left V 4 bases short and J 2 bases short, with 21 bases between. Germline V gives CDR1 LGHNA, CDR2 YSLEER.

This clonotype was recorded at least ten times. The V and J genes are TRBV10-3 and TRBJ2-7; maybe TRBD1 (5 bases). Deletions cut 0 bases from V and 7 bases from J, with 13 bases between. This CDR3 has 14 residues. The germline V gene has CDR1 ENHRY and CDR2 SYGVKD. The chain's CDR3 is CAISESITGGEQYF. DNA for the CDR3: TGTGCCATCAGTGAGTCGATAACAGGTGGAGAGCAGTACTTC.

As regards this clonotype: Just one base apart from a much larger clone, this may be a read error. This chain uses TRBV20-1 with TRBJ2-7; D perhaps matches TRBD1 (6 bases). The CDR3 loop spans 14 amino acids. Germline-derived CDR1 and CDR2 are DFQATT and SNEGSKA (reference sequence). V was clipped by 6 bases and J by 6 bases, with 21 bases between them. The CDR3 DNA is TGCAGTGCCACTCCGGGACAAGGTCTTTTCGAGCAGTACTTC. Its translation is CSATPGQGLFEQYF.

Comment on this clonotype: Given a much more abundant clone one base away, this may be a read error. The V gene is TRBV25-1, the J gene TRBJ1-5, with D perhaps matching TRBD1 (5 bases). The V end lost 5 bases, the J end lost 5 bases, and 16 bases lay between the germline ends. Germline-derived CDR1 and CDR2 are MGHDK and SYGVNS. The CDR3 consists of 15 residues. CDR3 residues: CASSLTRGRHQPQHF. The CDR3 DNA sequence: TGTGCCAGCAGTCTCACACGGGGCCGACATCAGCCCCAGCATTTT. The whole variable domain, remainder taken from reference TRBV25-1 and TRBJ1-5, is EADIYQTPRYLVIGTGKKITLECSQTMGHDKMYWYQQDPGMELHLIHYSYGVNSTEKGDLSSESTVSRIRTEHFPLTLESARPSHTSQYLCASSLTRGRHQPQHFGDGTRLSIL.